This is a list of T cell receptor beta chains from one sample in a study of identical twins. TCRdb used MiXCR to reprocess the 5' RACE reads, holding one entry per CDR3 protein. The sample includes more than 650,000 distinct CDR3 sequences, around 6.1% seen only once; the top ten take about 1.8%. Sequenced input: naive T cells sorted from blood. All receptors come from a man younger than 35 in good health. The CDR3 runs from the conserved cysteine through the conserved F or W. A D gene is named only where the DNA matches it firmly. Size tells how often a clone was seen (once, few, many) or the class of an expanded clone, and some rows leave it out.

J	D	V	size	CDR3	DNA
TRBJ1-1	-	TRBV12-3/TRBV12-4	many	CASSSQHPNTEAFF	TGTGCCAGCAGTTCACAGCACCCGAACACTGAAGCTTTCTTT
TRBJ2-3	-	TRBV24-1	many	CATSDGTQGGTDTQYF	TGTGCCACCAGTGATGGGACTCAAGGGGGAACAGATACGCAGTATTTT
TRBJ2-3	-	TRBV14	few	CASSQMGPDTQYF	TGTGCCAGCAGCCAAATGGGCCCAGATACGCAGTATTTT
TRBJ2-5	-	TRBV5-1	many	CASSLDRVYQETQYF	TGCGCCAGCAGCTTGGACAGGGTGTACCAAGAGACCCAGTACTTC
TRBJ2-1	TRBD2	TRBV29-1	many	CSLREGGNEQFF	TGCAGCTTGCGGGAGGGGGGGAATGAGCAGTTCTTC
TRBJ2-1	-	TRBV7-2	many	CASSLVDGSWYNEQFF	TGTGCCAGCAGCTTAGTTGACGGGAGTTGGTACAATGAGCAGTTCTTC
TRBJ2-7	TRBD2	TRBV2	many	CASNSGRDYEQYF	TGTGCCAGCAATAGCGGGAGGGACTACGAGCAGTACTTC
TRBJ2-1	TRBD2	TRBV4-1	-	CASSSTQLAGDNEQFF	TGCGCCAGCAGCTCCACCCAACTAGCGGGGGACAATGAGCAGTTCTTC
TRBJ2-3	-	TRBV7-7	-	CASSKSRDEDTQYF	TGTGCCAGCAGCAAGAGCCGGGACGAAGATACGCAGTATTTT
TRBJ1-5	TRBD1	TRBV5-6	many	CASSVRTGYNQPQHF	TGTGCCAGCAGCGTAAGGACAGGATACAATCAGCCCCAGCATTTT
TRBJ2-7	-	TRBV9	-	CASSVAPSAEEQYF	TGTGCCAGCAGCGTAGCCCCTAGCGCGGAAGAGCAGTACTTC
TRBJ1-1	TRBD1	TRBV30	-	CAWRIGTVNTEAFF	TGTGCCTGGAGAATAGGGACAGTGAACACTGAAGCTTTCTTT
TRBJ2-2	-	TRBV2	-	CASPSGPGELFF	TGTGCCAGCCCTTCTGGTCCCGGGGAGCTGTTTTTT
TRBJ2-1	-	TRBV10-3	many	CATQLGGLDEQFF	TGTGCCACCCAGCTGGGAGGTTTGGATGAGCAGTTCTTC
TRBJ2-3	TRBD2	TRBV6-1	many	CASSGRGQTRLAGTTDTQYF	TGTGCCAGCAGTGGACGGGGACAGACTAGACTAGCGGGGACCACAGATACGCAGTATTTT
TRBJ2-7	-	TRBV28	many	CASSFLVLGYEQYF	TGTGCCAGCAGTTTCCTCGTACTGGGTTACGAGCAGTACTTC
TRBJ2-3	-	TRBV5-1	many	CASSLNRPPDTQYF	TGCGCCAGCAGCTTAAATCGTCCCCCCGATACGCAGTATTTT
TRBJ1-5	TRBD1	TRBV12-3/TRBV12-4	many	CASSPLQGPNQPQHF	TGTGCCAGCAGCCCCTTACAGGGGCCGAATCAGCCCCAGCATTTT
TRBJ1-5	-	TRBV4-1	-	CASSQRTETNQPQHF	TGCGCCAGCAGCCAGAGGACCGAGACTAATCAGCCCCAGCATTTT
TRBJ2-3	-	TRBV20-1	few	CSAREGLSTDTQYF	TGCAGTGCTAGAGAGGGACTGAGCACAGATACGCAGTATTTT
TRBJ2-7	TRBD2	TRBV15	-	CATSAIPGGAYEQYF	TGTGCCACCAGCGCTATCCCGGGGGGGGCCTACGAGCAGTACTTC
TRBJ2-5	-	TRBV6-1	few	CASRGGGFQETQYF	TGTGCCAGCAGGGGGGGTGGATTTCAAGAGACCCAGTACTTC
TRBJ2-1	-	TRBV20-1	many	CSASLSEQFF	TGCAGTGCTTCCTTGTCTGAGCAGTTCTTC
TRBJ1-2	-	TRBV12-3/TRBV12-4	-	CASSLLGDRGYTF	TGTGCCAGCAGTCTATTGGGGGACCGTGGCTACACCTTC
TRBJ2-2	-	TRBV20-1	-	CSARGGSKPGELFF	TGCAGTGCTAGAGGTGGGAGTAAGCCCGGGGAGCTGTTTTTT
TRBJ2-3	-	TRBV7-3	many	CASSPQIGADTQYF	TGTGCCAGCAGCCCGCAAATTGGCGCAGATACGCAGTATTTT
TRBJ2-3	-	TRBV7-2	many	CASSPFPGSDTQYF	TGTGCCAGCAGCCCTTTTCCTGGGTCAGATACGCAGTATTTT
TRBJ2-1	-	TRBV24-1	many	CATSKSSYNEQFF	TGTGCCACCAGTAAAAGCTCCTACAATGAGCAGTTCTTC
TRBJ2-1	TRBD1	TRBV20-1	many	CSARGYRGPNEQFF	TGCAGTGCTAGAGGTTACAGGGGGCCCAATGAGCAGTTCTTC
TRBJ2-2	-	TRBV30	few	CAWAPGTNTGELFF	TGTGCCTGGGCTCCCGGGACTAACACCGGGGAGCTGTTTTTT
TRBJ1-2	TRBD1	TRBV12-3/TRBV12-4	many	CASRWTGGGYTF	TGTGCCAGCAGGTGGACAGGGGGAGGCTACACCTTC
TRBJ2-2	-	TRBV29-1	many	CSVARGGRNTGELFF	TGCAGCGTGGCCCGTGGGGGGAGGAACACCGGGGAGCTGTTTTTT
TRBJ1-1	-	TRBV5-1	few	CASSSSGYTHTEAFF	TGCGCCAGCAGCTCGAGCGGATACACCCACACTGAAGCTTTCTTT